One and the same sample provided the 27 T cell receptor beta chains below, sequenced in a study of cytotoxic CD8 clonotypes in ibrutinib-treated CLL. Data came from immunoSEQ multiplex PCR; TCRdb stores just in-frame clones and leaves some out. The table includes more than 200,000 clones, 60% to 80% detected once. The starting material was PBMCs, obtained after 12 months of ibrutinib treatment. The receptors stem from a human donor with chronic lymphocytic leukemia.

The J gene is TRBJ1-1, the V gene TRBV5-1; a weak D match, TRBD1 (5 bases). The CDR3 extends over 13 amino acids. The V gene's germline CDR1 is SGHRS and CDR2 YFSETQ. With 6 bases removed from V and 1 base from J, the gap between germline ends came to 10 bases. CDR3 region: CASKGGENTEAFF. The CDR3 coding sequence is TGCGCCAGCAAGGGAGGGGAGAACACTGAAGCTTTCTTT.

The chain combines TRBV6-5 with TRBJ2-7, with a possible D match to TRBD2 (6 bases). Trimming took off 2 bases at V and 0 bases at J, with 11 bases between the two ends. The CDR3 spans 15 residues. CDR1 and CDR2 (germline): MNHEY, SVGAGI. CDR3 coding DNA: TGTGCCAGCAGTTACGGAGGGCCCCTCTCCTACGAGCAGTACTTC. Translated, it gives CASSYGGPLSYEQYF.

The genes are TRBV4-1 and TRBJ2-3, with 8 bases matching TRBD1. The CDR3 length is 15 residues. Looked up from germline, CDR1 is MGHRA and CDR2 is YSYEKL. The V gene end was trimmed by 5 bases and the J gene end by 6 bases; junction bases not matched to a gene: 10. CDR3 loop: CASSGTGGNGDTQYF. The CDR3 DNA is TGCGCCAGCAGCGGGACAGGTGGGAATGGCGATACGCAGTATTTT.

The rearrangement links TRBV28 to TRBJ2-1; unclear D gene. The length of the CDR3 is 17 residues. Trimming left V 3 bases short and J 0 bases short, with 15 bases between. From germline, CDR1 is MDHEN and CDR2 SYDVKM. The CDR3 DNA sequence: TGTGCCAGCAGTTTCCCCAAAGGCGGAAGCTCCTACAATGAGCAGTTCTTC. Its translation: CASSFPKGGSSYNEQFF.

The V call is TRBV11-3, the J call TRBJ2-1; a weak D match, TRBD1 (5 bases). Germline loops: CDR1 SGHNT, CDR2 YENEEA. The ends were cut back, 5 bases at V and 2 bases at J, with 13 bases in the middle. The CDR3 is 15 residues long. CDR3 in amino acids: CASSPFDRPYNEQFF. The CDR3 region has the DNA TGTGCCAGCAGCCCGTTTGACAGACCCTACAATGAGCAGTTCTTC. Full variable domain (outside the CDR3, taken from reference TRBV11-3 and TRBJ2-1): EAGVVQSPRYKIIEKKQPVAFWCNPISGHNTLYWYLQNLGQGPELLIRYENEEAVDDSQLPKDRFSAERLKGVDSTLKIQPAELGDSAVYLCASSPFDRPYNEQFFGPGTRLTVL.

V gene TRBV4-2 combines with J gene TRBJ2-2; unclear D gene. From germline, CDR1 is LGHNA and CDR2 YNFKEQ. This CDR3 region has 16 residues. Trimming removed 4 bases at V and 0 bases at J, with 12 bases between. The CDR3 protein is CASSPVGRTNTGELFF. In nucleotides, the CDR3 is TGTGCCAGCAGCCCAGTAGGCAGGACGAACACCGGGGAGCTGTTTTTT.

The V gene is TRBV9, the J gene TRBJ2-5, with TRBD2 identical over 8 bases. This CDR3 comprises 15 residues. Germline V gene sequence: CDR1 SGDLS, CDR2 YYNGEE. Trimming at V came to 2 bases and at J to 2 bases, leaving 5 bases not matched to a gene. The CDR3 reads CASSVNSGDQETQYF. The CDR3 DNA sequence: TGTGCCAGCAGCGTGAATAGCGGGGATCAAGAGACCCAGTACTTC.

This clone was counted only a few times. The genes are TRBV19 and TRBJ2-7, with 7 bases matching TRBD1. Germline CDR1 LNHDA, CDR2 SQIVND (reference sequence). Unmatched junction bases numbered 10, after V lost 5 bases and J lost 3 bases. The CDR3 sequence is 15 residues long. The CDR3 protein is CASSPTGTAVYEQYF. Here the CDR3 DNA reads TGTGCCAGTAGTCCCACCGGGACAGCGGTCTACGAGCAGTACTTC.

This clone was found once. CDR3: CASILFLSGRSSYEQYF. In DNA form, the CDR3 reads TGTGCCAGCATTCTTTTCCTTAGCGGAAGGAGCTCCTACGAGCAGTACTTC. The chain uses TRBV2 and TRBJ2-7, with D perhaps matching TRBD2 (6 bases). From germline, CDR1 is SNHLY and CDR2 FYNNEI. The CDR3 runs 17 residues. V gave up 7 bases and J gave up 0 bases, with 22 bases separating them. Full variable domain (rest looked up from reference TRBV2 and TRBJ2-7): EPEVTQTPSHQVTQMGQEVILRCVPISNHLYFYWYRQILGQKVEFLVSFYNNEISEKSEIFDDQFSVERPDGSNFTLKIRSTKLEDSAMYFCASILFLSGRSSYEQYFGPGTRLTVT.

CDR3 in DNA: TGCGCCAGCAGGGGTACCGGGACAGCTGCCTACGAGCAGTACTTC. Translation: CASRGTGTAAYEQYF. The gene calls are TRBV5-1 and TRBJ2-7; TRBD1 matches 7 bases. The CDR3 has 15 amino acids. V lost 5 bases, J lost 2 bases, and 10 bases stayed unmatched. In germline, CDR1 is SGHRS, CDR2 YFSETQ.

This rearrangement joins TRBV27 to TRBJ2-7, with 14 bases matching TRBD2. After removal of 8 bases from V and 3 bases from J, the junction contained 3 bases not matched to a gene. The CDR3 runs 14 residues. CDR1 is MNHEY, CDR2 SMNVEV, per germline (reference sequence). The CDR3 region is CASGGTSGSYEQYF. The CDR3 DNA sequence: TGTGCCAGCGGCGGGACTAGCGGGAGCTACGAGCAGTACTTC.

This clone has more than one count but fewer than ten. V and J are TRBV9 and TRBJ2-7; 7 bases line up with TRBD2. The CDR3 loop spans 14 amino acids. Germline V lookup: CDR1 SGDLS, CDR2 YYNGEE. V was pared by 3 bases and J by 5 bases, with 8 bases of the junction left unmatched. CDR3 residues: CASSAWTSAHEQYF. CDR3 coding DNA: TGTGCCAGCAGCGCATGGACTAGTGCCCACGAGCAGTACTTC.

The rearrangement joins TRBV19 to TRBJ1-5, with TRBD1 matching 8 bases. The ends lost 7 bases at V and 6 bases at J; junction bases unmatched: 5. Germline loops: CDR1 LNHDA, CDR2 SQIVND (reference sequence). This CDR3 has 13 amino acids. CDR3 protein: CASKDRAGQPQHF. In DNA form, the CDR3 reads TGTGCCAGTAAGGACAGGGCGGGTCAGCCCCAGCATTTT. Supplemented by reference TRBV19 and TRBJ1-5, the full variable domain reads DGGITQSPKYLFRKEGQNVTLSCEQNLNHDAMYWYRQDPGQGLRLIYYSQIVNDFQKGDIAEGYSVSREKKESFPLTVTSAQKNPTAFYLCASKDRAGQPQHFGDGTRLSIL.

The genes are TRBV4-1 and TRBJ2-7, with 9 bases lining up with TRBD1. Trimming at V came to 0 bases and at J to 2 bases, leaving 5 bases not matched to a gene. The CDR3 is 16 residues long. CDR1 is MGHRA and CDR2 is YSYEKL in the germline V gene. DNA for the CDR3: TGCGCCAGCAGCCAAGATGCTGACAGGGGGGCCTACGAGCAGTACTTC. Translation: CASSQDADRGAYEQYF.

There are a few counts of this clone. This chain connects TRBV13 to TRBJ2-1; maybe TRBD2 (6 bases). The ends were cut back, 0 bases at V and 2 bases at J, with 11 bases in the middle. This CDR3 has 16 amino acids. CDR1 and CDR2 (germline): PRHDT, FYEKMQ (reference sequence). The CDR3, as DNA: TGTGCCAGCAGCTTAGGGACCTCGGGGGCCTACAATGAGCAGTTCTTC. This encodes CASSLGTSGAYNEQFF.

The V gene is TRBV11-2, the J gene TRBJ1-1, with D unresolved. The CDR3 consists of 18 residues. The germline V gene has CDR1 SGHAT and CDR2 FQNNGV. Trimming took off 2 bases at V and 5 bases at J, with 24 bases between the two ends. The CDR3 DNA reads TGTGCCAGCAGCTTACCCTTCCCTGGGGAAGTCAGCCGTACTGAAGCTTTCTTT. Its translation is CASSLPFPGEVSRTEAFF.

The gene calls are TRBV5-4 and TRBJ2-7; D remains ambiguous. V lost 0 bases and J 2 bases, leaving 9 bases between the germline ends. The CDR3 sequence is 14 residues long. Germline V gene sequence: CDR1 SGHNT, CDR2 YYREEE (reference sequence). The CDR3 DNA reads as TGTGCCAGCAGCTTGGCCGGCGAGACCTACGAGCAGTACTTC. Its protein is CASSLAGETYEQYF.

On this clone itself: The sample holds other DNA sequences that translate to the same CDR3. V gene TRBV6-4 combines with J gene TRBJ2-2; D is uncertain. Germline CDR1 MRHNA, CDR2 SNTAGT. Trimming removed 2 bases at V and 1 base at J, with 8 bases between. CDR3 size: 15 residues. The chain's CDR3 is CASSDRPGNTGELFF. The CDR3 region has the DNA TGTGCCAGCAGTGACCGGCCAGGGAACACCGGGGAGCTGTTTTTT.

The chain uses TRBV29-1 and TRBJ2-7; 12 nucleotides match TRBD1. V was pared by 2 bases and J by 4 bases, with 6 bases of the junction left unmatched. Germline lookup yields CDR1 SQVTM and CDR2 ANQGSEA. The CDR3 length is 15 residues. The CDR3 loop reads CSVEYRDRGPYEQYF. In nucleotides, the CDR3 is TGCAGCGTTGAATATAGGGACAGGGGGCCTTACGAGCAGTACTTC.

The genes are TRBV28 and TRBJ2-1, with D unclear. The CDR3 runs 15 residues. CDR1 and CDR2 (germline): MDHEN, SYDVKM. With 6 bases removed from V and 0 bases from J, the gap between germline ends came to 12 bases. The DNA for the CDR3 is TGTGCCAGCAGCCCCGCACCAAGCTCCTACAATGAGCAGTTCTTC. This encodes CASSPAPSSYNEQFF.

The chain is built from TRBV5-1 and TRBJ2-1, with 8 bases fitting TRBD2. Germline assignment: CDR1 SGHRS and CDR2 YFSETQ. This CDR3 spans 16 amino acids. The J segment lost 2 bases and the V segment lost 4 bases, leaving 8 bases of the junction unmatched. The CDR3 spells CASSGAPGGTYNEQFF. CDR3 nucleotide sequence: TGCGCCAGCAGCGGTGCCCCGGGGGGGACCTACAATGAGCAGTTCTTC.

Comments on this clone: Possible read error: a much larger clone is one base away. J is TRBJ1-3 and V is TRBV6-5, with unresolved D. Germline V gene sequence: CDR1 MNHEY, CDR2 SVGAGI. The length of the CDR3 is 13 residues. Trimming removed 8 bases at V and 0 bases at J, with 8 bases between. The DNA of the CDR3 is TGTGCCAGCGGGGAGTACTCTGGAAACACCATATATTTT. Amino acid sequence: CASGEYSGNTIYF.

The chain carries TRBV6-1 and TRBJ1-1; D gene uncertain. Trimming pared 6 bases from V and 0 bases from J, leaving 11 bases between. The CDR3 loop spans 14 amino acids. In germline, CDR1 is MNHNS, CDR2 SASEGT. Here the CDR3 reads CASRIQLMNTEAFF. DNA for the CDR3: TGTGCCAGCAGGATACAGCTCATGAACACTGAAGCTTTCTTT.

A few counts support this clone. The rearrangement joins TRBV10-1 to TRBJ1-2, with 7 nucleotides matching TRBD1. The V gene end was trimmed by 5 bases and the J gene end by 4 bases; junction bases not matched to a gene: 4. CDR1 WNHNN and CDR2 SYGVQD come from the germline V gene (reference sequence). This CDR3 comprises 13 residues. CDR3 sequence: CASSLDRVYGYTF. CDR3 bases: TGCGCCAGCAGTCTAGACAGGGTCTATGGCTACACCTTC.

V is TRBV4-1 and J is TRBJ1-3, with 8 bases fitting TRBD1. The CDR3 has 18 residues. CDR1 and CDR2 (germline): MGHRA, YSYEKL. The J segment lost 7 bases and the V segment lost 3 bases, leaving 17 bases of the junction unmatched. CDR3 region: CASSHGQGHPTGKNTIYF. The CDR3 DNA reads as TGCGCCAGCAGCCACGGACAGGGACACCCTACGGGAAAGAACACCATATATTTT.

The V and J genes are TRBV28 and TRBJ1-1; D is uncertain. From germline, CDR1 is MDHEN and CDR2 SYDVKM. This CDR3 region has 12 residues. Trimming cost V 2 bases and J 4 bases, with 5 bases left between them. In nucleotides, the CDR3 is TGTGCCAGCAGTTTAGAATCCACTGAAGCTTTCTTT. This gives the protein CASSLESTEAFF.

This clone was seen once. J is TRBJ2-5 and V is TRBV4-1; 12 bases fit TRBD1. CDR3 length: 16 residues. CDR1 is MGHRA, CDR2 YSYEKL, per germline. After removal of 2 bases from V and 5 bases from J, the junction contained 6 bases not matched to a gene. CDR3 in amino acids: CASSQSGTGGAETQYF. The CDR3 nucleotides are TGCGCCAGCAGCCAATCGGGGACAGGGGGCGCCGAGACCCAGTACTTC.